The rows below give T cell receptor beta chains drawn from one sample of a study of shared clonotypes between healthy human individuals. Using immunoSEQ multiplex PCR, the repertoire was profiled, and TCRdb retains in-frame clones only, with some absent. The sample has fewer than 1.4 million clones, approximately 80% seen once. Material for sequencing was memory CD4+ T cells from PBMCs. These receptors were obtained from a man younger than 30 in good health. Some clones in this sample may be carry-over from other donors' samples. CDR3s include the opening cysteine and the closing phenylalanine or tryptophan. Each record gives: J gene, V gene, clone size, D gene, CDR3 DNA, CDR3 protein. The D gene is left open where the match is weak. Size tells how often a clone was seen (once, few, many) or the class of an expanded clone, and some rows leave it out.

J: TRBJ2-1
V: TRBV10-3
size: NA
D: NA
DNA: TGTGCCATCAGTGCATCGACAGGGACTAATCGAAATGAGCAGTTCTTC
CDR3: CAISASTGTNRNEQFF

J: TRBJ1-1
V: TRBV5-1
size: few
D: TRBD1
DNA: TGCGCCAGCAGCTTGGAAGGGACAGCCAACACTGAAGCTTTCTTT
CDR3: CASSLEGTANTEAFF

J: TRBJ2-1
V: TRBV19
size: once
D: TRBD2
DNA: TGTGCCAGTAGACCTGGACTAGGAGGTTACAATGAGCAGTTCTTC
CDR3: CASRPGLGGYNEQFF

J: TRBJ2-7
V: TRBV25-1
size: NA
D: TRBD2
DNA: TGTGCCAGCAGACCGACTAGCCACTACGAGCAGTACTTC
CDR3: CASRPTSHYEQYF

J: TRBJ1-2
V: TRBV6-5
size: NA
D: NA
DNA: TGTGCCAGCAGTTACTCGAGGGGGGCCTTCTATGGCTACACCTTC
CDR3: CASSYSRGAFYGYTF

J: TRBJ2-7
V: TRBV2
size: NA
D: TRBD1
DNA: TGTGCCAGCAGTTGGACAGGGATCGAGCAGTACTTC
CDR3: CASSWTGIEQYF

J: TRBJ2-5
V: TRBV7-7
size: few
D: NA
DNA: TGTGCCAGCAGCTTACGGCTAGCGGAGACCCAGTACTTC
CDR3: CASSLRLAETQYF

J: TRBJ1-2
V: TRBV28
size: NA
D: TRBD1
DNA: TGTGCCAGCAGTCCTTCCGGACAGGTTTCTGGCTACACCTTC
CDR3: CASSPSGQVSGYTF

J: TRBJ1-1
V: TRBV11-2
size: NA
D: NA
DNA: TGTGCCAGCGGGCCCTATTTGGGCGCTGAAGCTTTCTTT
CDR3: CASGPYLGAEAFF

J: TRBJ2-7
V: TRBV20-1
size: NA
D: NA
DNA: TGCAGTGCTAGAGGATCTACCGAGCAGTACTTC
CDR3: CSARGSTEQYF

J: TRBJ1-2
V: TRBV5-1
size: NA
D: NA
DNA: TGCGCCAGCAGGTTGGGGCGAAACTATGGCTACACCTTC
CDR3: CASRLGRNYGYTF

J: TRBJ2-6
V: TRBV18
size: NA
D: NA
DNA: TGTGCCAGCTCACTCCAAATGGAGGAGCCAAGCTCTGGGGCCAACGTCCTGACTTTC
CDR3: CASSLQMEEPSSGANVLTF

J: TRBJ2-2
V: TRBV11-3
size: NA
D: TRBD2
DNA: TGTGCCAGCAGCTTCGCGGGGGAGTCCGGGGAGCTGTTTTTT
CDR3: CASSFAGESGELFF

J: TRBJ2-3
V: TRBV30
size: NA
D: TRBD2
DNA: TGTGCCTGGAGCCGCCTAGCGGGCACAGATACGCAGTATTTT
CDR3: CAWSRLAGTDTQYF

J: TRBJ2-7
V: TRBV6-1
size: NA
D: TRBD1
DNA: TGTGCCAGCAGAAGGACAGGGGACGGCTCCTACGAGCAGTACTTC
CDR3: CASRRTGDGSYEQYF

J: TRBJ2-2
V: TRBV7-2
size: once
D: NA
DNA: TGTGCCAGCAGTCAATACGCGATTTCCACCGGGGAGCTGTTTTTT
CDR3: CASSQYAISTGELFF

J: TRBJ2-5
V: TRBV7-6
size: NA
D: TRBD2
DNA: TGTGCCAGCAGCGATCTAGCGGGCCGGGGGGCAGAGACCCAGTACTTC
CDR3: CASSDLAGRGAETQYF

J: TRBJ2-5
V: TRBV7-2
size: NA
D: TRBD2
DNA: TGTGCCAGCAGCACCGGGAGGAAAGAGACCCAGTACTTC
CDR3: CASSTGRKETQYF

J: TRBJ2-2
V: TRBV5-1
size: NA
D: TRBD2
DNA: TGCGCCAGCAGCTTGGCTAGCGGGGACACCGGGGAGCTGTTTTTT
CDR3: CASSLASGDTGELFF

J: TRBJ2-7
V: TRBV5-1
size: NA
D: TRBD1
DNA: TGCGCCAGCAGCCCAGGGGACAGCAAGACCTACGAGCAGTACTTC
CDR3: CASSPGDSKTYEQYF

J: TRBJ1-2
V: TRBV7-9
size: few
D: NA
DNA: TGTGCCAGCAGCTTAATGCAGACAGCCGGCTACACCTTC
CDR3: CASSLMQTAGYTF

J: TRBJ2-1
V: TRBV27
size: once
D: TRBD2
DNA: TGTGCCAGCAGAAAAACTAGCGGGAGCTCCTACAATGAGCAGTTCTTC
CDR3: CASRKTSGSSYNEQFF

J: TRBJ1-5
V: TRBV30
size: NA
D: NA
DNA: TGTGCCTGGAGCCAGGGTGGGGCAGAGGGGTATCAGCCCCAGCATTTT
CDR3: CAWSQGGAEGYQPQHF

J: TRBJ2-7
V: TRBV11-2
size: NA
D: NA
DNA: TGTGCCAGCAGCTTAGGCAGGGTCGAGCAGTACTTC
CDR3: CASSLGRVEQYF

J: TRBJ2-3
V: TRBV28
size: NA
D: NA
DNA: TGTGCCAGCAGTTTTGACAGACGGAGCACAGATACGCAGTATTTT
CDR3: CASSFDRRSTDTQYF

J: TRBJ2-1
V: TRBV5-1
size: NA
D: NA
DNA: TGCGCCAGCAGCCCAGGGCAGGGGAGGGCCGAGCAGTTCTTC
CDR3: CASSPGQGRAEQFF

J: TRBJ2-7
V: TRBV6-1
size: NA
D: NA
DNA: TGTGCCAGCAGCCCTAGGGGGGACAGTTACGCGCAGTACTTC
CDR3: CASSPRGDSYAQYF

J: TRBJ1-3
V: TRBV4-1
size: NA
D: TRBD1
DNA: TGCGCCAGCAGCCGACTGGACAGGGAAGGAAACACCATATATTTT
CDR3: CASSRLDREGNTIYF

J: TRBJ2-3
V: TRBV6-1
size: NA
D: TRBD2
DNA: TGTGCCAGCAGATCCGGGACTACAATCGATACGCAGTATTTT
CDR3: CASRSGTTIDTQYF

J: TRBJ2-3
V: TRBV12-5
size: NA
D: TRBD1
DNA: TGTGCTAGTGGTCCGGGACAGAGCACAGATACGCAGTATTTT
CDR3: CASGPGQSTDTQYF

J: TRBJ1-4
V: TRBV11-2
size: once
D: NA
DNA: TGTGCCAGCAGCTTAGGGGTGGGCACTAATGAAAAACTGTTTTTT
CDR3: CASSLGVGTNEKLFF

J: TRBJ2-3
V: TRBV5-8
size: NA
D: TRBD1
DNA: TGTGCCAGCAGCGGGGACAGGGAGGCAGATACGCAGTATTTT
CDR3: CASSGDREADTQYF

J: TRBJ1-4
V: TRBV5-4
size: NA
D: NA
DNA: TGTGCCAGCAGCTTACCACAGGAAAAACTGTTTTTT
CDR3: CASSLPQEKLFF

J: TRBJ1-5
V: TRBV4-1
size: NA
D: NA
DNA: TGCGCCAGCAGCCAAGTAGGAGGTAATCAGCCCCAGCATTTT
CDR3: CASSQVGGNQPQHF

J: TRBJ2-5
V: TRBV12-5
size: NA
D: NA
DNA: TGTGCTAGTGGTTCCCGCCGGGAGACCCAGTACTTC
CDR3: CASGSRRETQYF

J: TRBJ2-4
V: TRBV2
size: NA
D: NA
DNA: TGTGCCAGCTCATACGGGGAGAACATTCAGTACTTC
CDR3: CASSYGENIQYF

J: TRBJ1-2
V: TRBV19
size: NA
D: NA
DNA: TGTGCCAGTAGTAATCCGGGACACAGCTATGGCTACACCTTC
CDR3: CASSNPGHSYGYTF

J: TRBJ2-7
V: TRBV18
size: NA
D: NA
DNA: TGTGCCAGCTCACTCTCGGAGGAAAGTCCTGTAGACTTC
CDR3: CASSLSEESPVDF

J: TRBJ2-2
V: TRBV5-6
size: NA
D: NA
DNA: TGTGCCAGCAGCTTGTCCCTTCTCGGGCCGAACACCGGGGAGCTGTTTTTT
CDR3: CASSLSLLGPNTGELFF

J: TRBJ2-7
V: TRBV4-3
size: NA
D: NA
DNA: TGCGCCAGCAGCCAATCATACTTCCTCCGAGTTGGCGAGCAGTACTTC
CDR3: CASSQSYFLRVGEQYF

J: TRBJ2-2
V: TRBV4-1
size: NA
D: TRBD2
DNA: TGCGCCAGCAGCCAATCCCCTCGGAGCGGGGCCGGGGAGCTGTTTTTT
CDR3: CASSQSPRSGAGELFF

J: TRBJ1-2
V: TRBV28
size: NA
D: TRBD1
DNA: TGTGCCAGCAGTCAAGAGGACAGGGCGGGCTATGGCTACACCTTC
CDR3: CASSQEDRAGYGYTF

J: TRBJ2-1
V: TRBV10-3
size: NA
D: TRBD2
DNA: TGTGCCATCAGTGATAGCGGGAGTGAGCAGTTCTTC
CDR3: CAISDSGSEQFF

J: TRBJ1-1
V: TRBV2
size: NA
D: NA
DNA: TGTGCCAGCAGGAGGGATGGGAACACTGAAGCTTTCTTT
CDR3: CASRRDGNTEAFF

J: TRBJ1-2
V: TRBV5-6
size: NA
D: NA
DNA: TGTGCCAGCAGTCTTGGGAGGGTAGACTATGGCTACACCTTC
CDR3: CASSLGRVDYGYTF

J: TRBJ2-7
V: TRBV27
size: NA
D: TRBD2
DNA: TGTGCCAGCAGTGGGGCGGGAGGGCCCAGAAAGTACGAGCAGTACTTC
CDR3: CASSGAGGPRKYEQYF